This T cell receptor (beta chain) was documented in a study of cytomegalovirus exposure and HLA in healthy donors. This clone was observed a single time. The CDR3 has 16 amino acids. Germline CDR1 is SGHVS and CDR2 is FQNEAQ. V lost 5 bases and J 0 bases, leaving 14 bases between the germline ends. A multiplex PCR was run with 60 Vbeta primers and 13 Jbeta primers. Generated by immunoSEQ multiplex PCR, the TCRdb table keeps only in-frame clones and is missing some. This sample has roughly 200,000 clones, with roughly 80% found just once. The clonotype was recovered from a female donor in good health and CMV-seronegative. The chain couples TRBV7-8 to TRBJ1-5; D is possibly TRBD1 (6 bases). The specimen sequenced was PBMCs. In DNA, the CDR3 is TGTGCCAGCAGCGGAGGTCGGACAGTTAGCAATCAGCCCCAGCATTTT. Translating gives CASSGGRTVSNQPQHF.